The clone carrying this T cell receptor (beta chain) was counted only a few times. Its antigen is undetermined. From germline, CDR1 is SEHNR and CDR2 FQNEAQ (reference sequence). V dropped 3 bases and J dropped 3 bases, with 18 bases sitting between them. The CDR3 consists of 16 residues. After 5'RACE with constant-segment primers, TCR alpha and TCR beta cDNA libraries carrying sample barcodes and UMIs were obtained. TCRdb ran MiXCR on the 5' RACE reads and lists one entry per CDR3 protein. Of about 560,000 distinct CDR3 sequences in the sample, about 18% were seen once. The data belong to a study of T-cell memory formation after mild COVID-19. Study summary: Each donor largely had its own TCR clusters.

Notes on the study in general: From day 15 to 85, contracting clones were balanced between CD4 and CD8, whereas later expanders leaned toward CD4+. Contracting clones localized mainly to CM and EM when CD4+ and mainly to EMRA when CD8+.

The TCR originated in an adult woman who had mild COVID-19 (a few samples of this study predate the infection). Cell type and time point are not known. This chain links TRBV7-9 with TRBJ2-7, with D perhaps assigned TRBD1 or TRBD2 (6 bases each). The material sequenced was PBMCs or a T cell subset sorted from them (not recorded which). The DNA of the CDR3 is TGTGCCAGCAGCTTCTGGTTCGCAGGGGAGGTCTACGAGCAGTACTTC. Protein: CASSFWFAGEVYEQYF.